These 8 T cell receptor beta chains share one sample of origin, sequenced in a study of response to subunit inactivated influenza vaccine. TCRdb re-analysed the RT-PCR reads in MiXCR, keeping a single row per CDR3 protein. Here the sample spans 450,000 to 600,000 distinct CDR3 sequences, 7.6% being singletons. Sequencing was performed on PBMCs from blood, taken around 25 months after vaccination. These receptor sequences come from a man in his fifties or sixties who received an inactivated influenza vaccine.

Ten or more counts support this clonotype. The CDR3, as DNA: TGTGCCAGCAGCGTCCAGGGCCTCATGAACACTGAAGCTTTCTTT. This codes for CASSVQGLMNTEAFF. This chain uses TRBV11-2 with TRBJ1-1; D may be TRBD1 (5 bases). CDR1 is SGHAT, CDR2 FQNNGV, per germline. V was pared by 5 bases and J by 0 bases, with 13 bases between. The CDR3 has 15 amino acids.

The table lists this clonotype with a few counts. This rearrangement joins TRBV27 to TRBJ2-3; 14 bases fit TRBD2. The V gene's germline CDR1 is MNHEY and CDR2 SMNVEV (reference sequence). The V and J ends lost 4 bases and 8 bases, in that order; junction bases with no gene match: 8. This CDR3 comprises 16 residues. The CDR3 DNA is TGTGCCAGCAGTTCGGGACTAGCGGGAGTTAAGGGTACGCAGTATTTT. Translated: CASSSGLAGVKGTQYF.

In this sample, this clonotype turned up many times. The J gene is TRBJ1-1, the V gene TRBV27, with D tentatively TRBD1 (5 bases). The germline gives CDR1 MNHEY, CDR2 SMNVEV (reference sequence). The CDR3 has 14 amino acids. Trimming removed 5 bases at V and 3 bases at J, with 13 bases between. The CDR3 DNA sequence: TGTGCCAGCAGTCCGACCGGGACGTACACTGAAGCTTTCTTT. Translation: CASSPTGTYTEAFF.

The CDR3 region is CASRSRTGGLYEQYF. The DNA of the CDR3 is TGTGCCAGCAGGAGCCGGACAGGGGGCTTGTACGAGCAGTACTTC. The chain has TRBV6-2 or TRBV6-3 and TRBJ2-7; 11 nucleotides agree with TRBD1. In germline, CDR1 is MNHEY, CDR2 SVGEGT. The CDR3 is 15 amino acids. Germline trimming cut 6 bases from V and 4 bases from J; bases unmatched to any gene: 8.

The CDR3 DNA reads TGTGCCAGCAGCTTAGAGGGCTATTACCAGCATTTT. This encodes CASSLEGYYQHF. This chain connects TRBV7-8 to TRBJ1-5; D call uncertain. The CDR3 has 12 amino acids. Trimming removed 1 base from V and 12 bases from J, with 10 bases in between. CDR1 SGHVS and CDR2 FQNEAQ come from the germline V gene. The full variable domain, its missing parts supplied by reference TRBV7-8 and TRBJ1-5, is GAGVSQSPRYKVAKRGQDVALRCDPISGHVSLFWYQQALGQGPEFLTYFQNEAQLDKSGLPSDRFFAERPEGSVSTLKIQRTQQEDSAVYLCASSLEGYYQHFGDGTRLSIL.

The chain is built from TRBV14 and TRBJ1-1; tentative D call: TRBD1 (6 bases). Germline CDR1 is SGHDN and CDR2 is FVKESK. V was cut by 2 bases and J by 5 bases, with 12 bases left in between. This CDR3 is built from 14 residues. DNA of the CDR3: TGTGCCAGCAGCCAACAGGGGCGGGGAACTGAAGCTTTCTTT. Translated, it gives CASSQQGRGTEAFF.

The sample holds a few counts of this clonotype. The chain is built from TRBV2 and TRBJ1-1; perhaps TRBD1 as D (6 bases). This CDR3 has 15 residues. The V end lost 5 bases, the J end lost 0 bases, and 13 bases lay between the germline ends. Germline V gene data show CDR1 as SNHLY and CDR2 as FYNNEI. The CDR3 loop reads CASSLDRKMNTEAFF. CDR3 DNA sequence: TGTGCCAGCAGTCTTGACAGGAAAATGAACACTGAAGCTTTCTTT.

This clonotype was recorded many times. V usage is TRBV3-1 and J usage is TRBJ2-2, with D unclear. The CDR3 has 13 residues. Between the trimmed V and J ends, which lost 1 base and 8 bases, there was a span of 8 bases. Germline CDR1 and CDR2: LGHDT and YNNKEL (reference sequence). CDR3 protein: CASSQALIGELFF. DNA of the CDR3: TGTGCCAGCAGCCAAGCTCTCATTGGGGAGCTGTTTTTT.